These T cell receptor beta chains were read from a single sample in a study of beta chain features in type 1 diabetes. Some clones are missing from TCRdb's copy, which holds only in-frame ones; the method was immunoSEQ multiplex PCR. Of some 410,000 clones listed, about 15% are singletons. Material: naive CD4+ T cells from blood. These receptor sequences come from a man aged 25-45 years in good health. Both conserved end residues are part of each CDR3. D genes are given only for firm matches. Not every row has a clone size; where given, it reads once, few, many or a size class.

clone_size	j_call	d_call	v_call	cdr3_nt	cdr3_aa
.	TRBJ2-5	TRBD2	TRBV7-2	TGTGCCAGCAGCTTAATGGGACTAGGGGAAGAGACCCAGTACTTC	CASSLMGLGEETQYF
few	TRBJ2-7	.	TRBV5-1	TGCGCCAGCAGCTTGGTTGGCGGCTACGAGCAGTACTTC	CASSLVGGYEQYF
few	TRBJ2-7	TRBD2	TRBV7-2	TGTGCCAGCAGCACCCGACTAGCGGGGGGTGTCGAGCAGTACTTC	CASSTRLAGGVEQYF
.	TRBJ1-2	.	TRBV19	TGTGCCAGTACATATCAGGATTATGGCTACACCTTC	CASTYQDYGYTF
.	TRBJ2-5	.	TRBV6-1	TGTGCCAGCAGTGAGGCTTACCCGTACCAAGAGACCCAGTACTTC	CASSEAYPYQETQYF
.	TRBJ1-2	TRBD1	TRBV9	TGTGCCAGCAGCGTAGAACAGGGGAGCTATGGCTACACCTTC	CASSVEQGSYGYTF
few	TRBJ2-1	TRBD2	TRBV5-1	TGCGCCAGCAGCTTTTATGGCGGGGGAGGAAATGAGCAGTTCTTC	CASSFYGGGGNEQFF
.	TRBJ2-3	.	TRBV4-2	TGTGCCAGCAGCCAAGATTCGGCGACTAGCACAGATACGCAGTATTTT	CASSQDSATSTDTQYF
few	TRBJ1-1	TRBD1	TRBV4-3	TGCGCCAGCAGCCAAGACGTCCCGGGACAGATTCGGAGCTCTGAAGCTTTCTTT	CASSQDVPGQIRSSEAFF
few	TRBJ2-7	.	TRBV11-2	TGTGCCACCTTAAAGAGGGCAGGGTCGGCTCGCGAGCAGTACTTC	CATLKRAGSAREQYF
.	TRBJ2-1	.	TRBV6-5	TGTGCCAGCAGTAGAAACAATGAGCAGTTCTTC	CASSRNNEQFF
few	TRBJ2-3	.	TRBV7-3	TGTGCCAGCAGCTTGGTACCAGGTGATACGCAGTATTTT	CASSLVPGDTQYF
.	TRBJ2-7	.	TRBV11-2	TGTGCCAGCAGCTCCCGAATGGGCGGCTCCTACGAGCAGTACTTC	CASSSRMGGSYEQYF
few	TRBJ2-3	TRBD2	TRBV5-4	TGTGCCAGCAGCTTTCCGGGACTAGATGTAATAGATACGCAGTATTTT	CASSFPGLDVIDTQYF
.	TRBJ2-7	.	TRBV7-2	TGTGCCAGCAGCCGAGAAGGGGACACCGCCTACGAGCAGTACTTC	CASSREGDTAYEQYF
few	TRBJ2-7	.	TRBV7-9	TGTGCCAGCAGCCCCTACCCTATTACGGGCGAGCAGTACTTC	CASSPYPITGEQYF
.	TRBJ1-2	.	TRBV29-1	TGCAGCGTTATCGGGACTGCAAGTAGCTATGGCTACACCTTC	CSVIGTASSYGYTF
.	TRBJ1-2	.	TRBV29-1	TGCAGCGTCGGACAGACAGACCCTTCAGCTAACTATGGCTACACCTTC	CSVGQTDPSANYGYTF
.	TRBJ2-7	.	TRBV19	TGTGCCAGTAGTATGCCCCCCTACGAGCAGTACTTC	CASSMPPYEQYF
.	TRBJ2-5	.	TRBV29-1	TGCAGCGTTGAAGGGGCGACAGGCGATCAAGAGACCCAGTACTTC	CSVEGATGDQETQYF
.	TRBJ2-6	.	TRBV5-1	TGCGCCAGCAAAGGGCCAGGCTCTGGGGCCAACGTCCTGACTTTC	CASKGPGSGANVLTF
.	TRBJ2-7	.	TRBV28	TGTGCCAGCAGTCTCGCCTACGAGCAGTACTTC	CASSLAYEQYF
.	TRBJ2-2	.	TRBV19	TGTGCCAGTAGTATACTTGCGGGGATAGCGAACACCGGGGAGCTGTTTTTT	CASSILAGIANTGELFF
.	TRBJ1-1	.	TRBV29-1	TGCAGCGTTGAAGATCGGGCTCGGGGGATGAACACTGAAGCTTTCTTT	CSVEDRARGMNTEAFF
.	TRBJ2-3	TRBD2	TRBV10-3	TGTGCCGCGTCCAGTAGCGGGGGGGAACGAGATACGCAGTATTTT	CAASSSGGERDTQYF
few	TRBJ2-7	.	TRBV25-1	TGTGCCAGCAGGAGGGCAGGGAGCTCCTACGAGCAGTACTTC	CASRRAGSSYEQYF
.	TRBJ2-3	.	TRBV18	TGTGCCAGCTCACCTCCGGGAACAGATACGCAGTATTTT	CASSPPGTDTQYF
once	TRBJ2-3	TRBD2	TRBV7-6	TGTGCCAGCAGCTTGGGACTAGCGGGAGAGGCAGATACGCAGTATTTT	CASSLGLAGEADTQYF
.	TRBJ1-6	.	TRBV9	TGTGCCAGCAGCGTAGAGGGGGAGAATTCACCCCTCCACTTT	CASSVEGENSPLHF
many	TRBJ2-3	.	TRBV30	TGTGCCTGGAGGGTACGCGATACGCAGTATTTT	CAWRVRDTQYF
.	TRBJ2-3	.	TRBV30	TGTGCCTGGAGTGTATCGGGGGTTAGCACAGATACGCAGTATTTT	CAWSVSGVSTDTQYF
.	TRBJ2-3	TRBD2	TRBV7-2	TGTGCCAGCAGCGCGCAGCGGGGGGGCACAGATACGCAGTATTTT	CASSAQRGGTDTQYF
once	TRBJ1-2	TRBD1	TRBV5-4	TGTGCCAGCAGCGGACCGACAGGGAAAATCGGCTACACCTTC	CASSGPTGKIGYTF
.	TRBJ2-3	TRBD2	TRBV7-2	TGTGCCAGCACCGCCCCCGGGGGGGCCGGCACAGATACGCAGTATTTT	CASTAPGGAGTDTQYF
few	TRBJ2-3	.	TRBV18	TGTGCCAGCTCCCCACCGGGGACAAGAGATACGCAGTATTTT	CASSPPGTRDTQYF
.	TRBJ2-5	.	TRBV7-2	TGTGCCAGCAGCTTAGTGGTGGGGCAAGAGACCCAGTACTTC	CASSLVVGQETQYF
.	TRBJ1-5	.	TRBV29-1	TGCAGCGTAGGATCGGGGGGTGGCAATCAGCCCCAGCATTTT	CSVGSGGGNQPQHF
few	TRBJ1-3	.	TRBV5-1	TGCGCCAGCAGTCCTCGGCCCCCACCTCGGGGAAACACCATATATTTT	CASSPRPPPRGNTIYF
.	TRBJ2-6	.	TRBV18	TGTGCCAGCTCACCGCTTGAGGGGTATGGGGCCAACGTCCTGACTTTC	CASSPLEGYGANVLTF
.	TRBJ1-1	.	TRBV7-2	TGTGCCAGCAGCCTGGACACTGAAGCTTTCTTT	CASSLDTEAFF
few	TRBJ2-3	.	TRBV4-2	TGTGCCAGCAGCCAAGAGAATCTCGGCCTCGCCTTT	CASSQENLGLAF
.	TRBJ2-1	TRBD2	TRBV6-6	TGTGCCAGCAGTCTTAGCGGGGCCTCCTACAATGAGCAGTTCTTC	CASSLSGASYNEQFF
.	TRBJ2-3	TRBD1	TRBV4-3	TGCGCCAGCAGCCAGGGACAGCCAGATACGCAGTATTTT	CASSQGQPDTQYF
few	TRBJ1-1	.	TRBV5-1	TGCGCCAGCAGCTTGGACGGGGCCACTGAAGCTTTCTTT	CASSLDGATEAFF
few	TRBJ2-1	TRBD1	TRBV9	TGTGCCAGCAGCCTCAGACAGGGGGATTTCTACAATGAGCAGTTCTTC	CASSLRQGDFYNEQFF
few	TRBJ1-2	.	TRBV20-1	TGCAGTGCTAGTGAACGGGGCTACACCTTC	CSASERGYTF
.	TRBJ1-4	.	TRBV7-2	TGTGCCAGCAGCTCTTATGCCCTCCGGGGAAAACTGTTTTTT	CASSSYALRGKLFF
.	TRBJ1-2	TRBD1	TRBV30	TGTGCCTGGACACAACAGGGGGCGGATGGCTACACCTTC	CAWTQQGADGYTF
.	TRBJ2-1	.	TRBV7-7	TGTGCTAGCAGCGTAAGCGGAAGCTCCTACAATGAGCAGTTCTTC	CASSVSGSSYNEQFF
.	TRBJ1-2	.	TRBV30	TGTGCCTGGAGTGTACTCTTCGGCGCCCGATACACCTTC	CAWSVLFGARYTF
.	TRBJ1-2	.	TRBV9	TGTGCCAGCAGCGTAGATCTGATTTCAAAAGGCTACACCTTC	CASSVDLISKGYTF
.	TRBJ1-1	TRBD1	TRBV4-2	TGTGCCAGCAGCCACCCCGGACAGGGGAACACTGAAGCTTTCTTT	CASSHPGQGNTEAFF
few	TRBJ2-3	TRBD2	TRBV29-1	TGCAGCGTTAATCCGGGACTAGCGGATTCCACAGATACGCAGTATTTT	CSVNPGLADSTDTQYF
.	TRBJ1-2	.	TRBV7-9	TGTGCCAGCAGCTTGCCGATTGGGGCTGGCTACACCTTC	CASSLPIGAGYTF
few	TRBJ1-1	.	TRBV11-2	TGTGCCAGCAGCCCAGGACTAAACACTGAAGCTTTCTTT	CASSPGLNTEAFF
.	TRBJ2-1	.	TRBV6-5	TGTGCCAGCAGCCGAGGGGGAAGGGACTACAATGAGCAGTTCTTC	CASSRGGRDYNEQFF